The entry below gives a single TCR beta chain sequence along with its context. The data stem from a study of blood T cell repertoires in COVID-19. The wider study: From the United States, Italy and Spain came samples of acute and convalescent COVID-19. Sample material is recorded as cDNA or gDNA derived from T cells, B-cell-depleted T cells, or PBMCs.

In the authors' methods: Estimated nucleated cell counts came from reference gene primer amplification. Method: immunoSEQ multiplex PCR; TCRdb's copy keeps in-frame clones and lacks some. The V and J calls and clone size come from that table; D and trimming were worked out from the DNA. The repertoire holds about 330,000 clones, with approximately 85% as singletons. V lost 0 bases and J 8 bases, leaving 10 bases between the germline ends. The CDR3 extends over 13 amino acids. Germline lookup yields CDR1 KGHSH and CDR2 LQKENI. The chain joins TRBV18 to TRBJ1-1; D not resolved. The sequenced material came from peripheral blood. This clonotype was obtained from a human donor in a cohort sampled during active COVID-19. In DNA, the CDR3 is TGTGCCAGCTCACCACCGGTTGGAGGAGAAGCTTTCTTT. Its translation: CASSPPVGGEAFF.